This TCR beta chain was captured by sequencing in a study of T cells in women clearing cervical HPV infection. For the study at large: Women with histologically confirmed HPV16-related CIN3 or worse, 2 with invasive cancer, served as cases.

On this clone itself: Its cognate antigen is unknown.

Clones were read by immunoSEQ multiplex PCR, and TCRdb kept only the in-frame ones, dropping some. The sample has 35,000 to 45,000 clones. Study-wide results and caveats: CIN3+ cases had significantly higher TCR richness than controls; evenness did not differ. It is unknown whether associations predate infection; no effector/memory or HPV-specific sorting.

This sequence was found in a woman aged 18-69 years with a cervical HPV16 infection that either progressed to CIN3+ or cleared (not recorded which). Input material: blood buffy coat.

CDR3 sequence reads: CASKLGDRFTDTQYF. The CDR3 DNA, read in part, is TGTGCCAGCAAATTAGGGGACAGATTCACAGATACG. This rearrangement joins TRBV12-3 or TRBV12-4 to TRBJ2-3; 7 bases are shared with TRBD1. The read comes to an end 3 residues before the CDR3 does, leaving the germline J gene to fill in the end. This CDR3 is built from 15 residues. With V trimmed by 7 bases and J by 2 bases, 9 bases remained unmatched.